This T cell receptor (beta chain) appears in the sequencing data of a study of regulatory T cells in long-lasting Graves disease. TCR beta libraries were built with iRepertoire HTBI primers and Arm-PCR of CDR3 regions. MiXCR, run by TCRdb on the multiplex PCR reads, gives a single entry per CDR3 protein. Among approximately 360,000 distinct CDR3 sequences listed, over 9.5% were seen once. V trimming: 5 bases; J trimming: 2 bases; junction bases outside the gene matches: 13. CDR1 MNHEY and CDR2 SVGEGT come from the germline V gene. This CDR3 region has 18 residues. The time point was: newly diagnosed GD, antithyroid drugs for less than 3 months. The TCR library was prepared using RNA isolated from PBMCs. These records were also assigned to another study, of T cells in Graves' hyperthyroidism and ophthalmopathy.

The sequence derives from a woman in her late teens or twenties with Graves disease. The chain recombines TRBV6-2 or TRBV6-3 with TRBJ2-1, with TRBD2 matching over 9 bases. This specimen consisted of peripheral blood mononuclear cells (PBMCs), obtained at new diagnosis, from a patient treated with antithyroid drugs. CDR3 sequence (DNA): TGTGCCAGCAGTCACAACAGCGGACTAGCGTACGCCTACAATGAGCAGTTCTTC. Translating it yields CASSHNSGLAYAYNEQFF.